Below are 23 T cell receptor beta chains sequenced from a single sample in a study of type 1 and type 2 diabetes patients (TCRdb year 2016). Sequenced on an Illumina MiSeq. TCRbeta CDR3 amplification used genomic DNA from the sorted T cell subsets as template. Multiplex PCR with 30 forward and 13 reverse primers amplified the TCRbeta CDR3 region. TCRdb ran its own pipeline on the public reads, namely fastp trimming at Q25 and MiXCR clone calling, and kept in-frame beta chains. Under each unique CDR3 protein, matching rows form one entry showing the most common genes and DNA. This sample holds fewer than 300,000 distinct CDR3 sequences; around 47% were observed only once. Approximately 15% of the sample is held by the ten biggest clonotypes. Sequencing was done on a sample of peripheral blood mononuclear cells (PBMCs). These TCRs come from a man between 18 and 29 years old with type 2 diabetes.

The V gene is TRBV20-1, the J gene TRBJ2-3, with D tentatively TRBD2 (8 bases). The germline gives CDR1 DFQATT, CDR2 SNEGSKA (reference sequence). The CDR3 is 16 residues long. This CDR3 is CSVIQGGAGVADTQYF. The CDR3 DNA is TGCAGCGTCATTCAGGGGGGAGCGGGAGTTGCAGATACGCAGTATTTT.

This clonotype was counted between two and nine times. V is TRBV2 and J is TRBJ1-2; no firm D call. Germline V gene data show CDR1 as SNHLY and CDR2 as FYNNEI. V was clipped by 4 bases and J by 4 bases, with 7 bases between them. The CDR3 runs to 12 residues. CDR3 bases: TGTGCCAGCAGTGCCCGGATCTATGGCTACACCTTC. It yields the protein CASSARIYGYTF.

The chain combines TRBV9 with TRBJ1-2; TRBD1 might be the D (5 bases). The CDR3 is 16 residues long. The V and J ends lost 0 bases and 4 bases respectively, with 16 bases between them. Per the germline V gene, CDR1 is SGDLS and CDR2 is YYNGEE. This chain's CDR3 is CASSVEGRPGTYGYTF. CDR3 DNA: TGTGCCAGCAGCGTAGAAGGGCGGCCTGGGACCTATGGCTACACCTTC.

As concerns this clonotype: A junction end diverges from the germline sequence, so it may reflect a read error. CDR3 sequence (DNA): TGTGCCAGCAGCCAAAGTGGGCGTTTGGTGGGGGCCTCCCATAATTCACCCCTCCACTTT. Its translation is CASSQSGRLVGASHNSPLHF. The chain combines TRBV14 with TRBJ1-6; D perhaps matches TRBD1 (6 bases). The CDR3 length is 20 residues. The germline V gene has CDR1 SGHDN and CDR2 FVKESK.

V and J are TRBV5-1 and TRBJ2-1; 12 bases match TRBD2. J was trimmed by 7 bases and V by 0 bases; bases with no gene match: 2. Germline loops: CDR1 SGHRS, CDR2 YFSETQ. The CDR3 extends over 15 amino acids. CDR3 DNA: TGCGCCAGCAGCTTGGCTACTAGCGGGAGGAATGAGCAGTTCTTC. Translated: CASSLATSGRNEQFF.

This clonotype showed up just a few times. This rearrangement joins TRBV9 to TRBJ2-6; D is undetermined. V was clipped by 3 bases and J by 4 bases, with 11 bases between them. This CDR3 contains 15 residues. Looked up from germline, CDR1 is SGDLS and CDR2 is YYNGEE. CDR3 DNA: TGTGCCAGCAGCGGGGGTACTCTAGGGGCCAACGTCCTGACTTTC. It is translated as CASSGGTLGANVLTF.

This clonotype was found once. A much larger clone lies a single base off, so this may be a read error. The J gene is TRBJ2-1, the V gene TRBV2, with D hard to call. Germline loops: CDR1 SNHLY, CDR2 FYNNEI. V was shortened by 8 bases and J by 10 bases, with 9 bases between the two germline ends. The CDR3 is 10 residues long. For the CDR3, the DNA is TGTGCCAGCGGGTCAAACGAGCAGTTCTTC. This codes for CASGSNEQFF.

This clonotype was seen ten or more times. The J gene is TRBJ2-5, the V gene TRBV30, with D unresolved. The CDR3 runs 13 residues. Trimming pared 2 bases from V and 5 bases from J, leaving 12 bases between. Per germline, CDR1 GTSNPN and CDR2 SVGIG (reference sequence). CDR3 in DNA: TGTGCCTGGAGTTGGAGCACTAAGGAGACCCAGTACTTC. Translation gives CAWSWSTKETQYF.

V and J are TRBV24-1 and TRBJ1-1; D is unresolved. CDR3 length equals 11 residues. Germline V CDR1 and CDR2: KGHDR, SFDVKD. Trimming left V 7 bases short and J 5 bases short, with 7 bases between. This chain's CDR3 is CATSTGTEAFF. The CDR3 nucleotides are TGTGCCACCAGCACCGGGACTGAAGCTTTCTTT.

This rearrangement joins TRBV6-5 to TRBJ2-7, with TRBD1 identical over 7 bases. After removal of 8 bases from V and 6 bases from J, the junction contained 10 bases not matched to a gene. The germline CDR1 and CDR2 sequences are MNHEY and SVGAGI. CDR3 length equals 13 residues. The CDR3 loop reads CASLKGRGSEQYF. CDR3 sequence (DNA): TGTGCCAGCCTTAAGGGCAGGGGGAGCGAGCAGTACTTC.

The chain has TRBV11-2 and TRBJ1-2; tentatively, D is TRBD1 (6 bases). V gave up 4 bases and J gave up 3 bases, with 12 bases separating them. This CDR3 is built from 14 residues. Germline CDR1 and CDR2: SGHAT and FQNNGV. The CDR3 DNA is TGTGCCAGCAGCTCACGACAGGATGACTATGGCTACACCTTC. Amino acid sequence: CASSSRQDDYGYTF.

The chain combines TRBV19 with TRBJ1-5; TRBD1 aligns across 7 bases. V lost 5 bases, J lost 4 bases, and 8 bases stayed unmatched. CDR1 is LNHDA, CDR2 SQIVND, per germline (reference sequence). There are 15 residues in the CDR3. CDR3: CASSFRTGSNQPQHF. The CDR3 region has the DNA TGTGCCAGTAGTTTCCGGACAGGTTCTAATCAGCCCCAGCATTTT.

Written as DNA, the CDR3 is TGTGCCAGCAGCTTAGGGGTGGCCAGGGGCAACTCTGAAGCTTTCTTT. Encoded protein: CASSLGVARGNSEAFF. V is TRBV7-9 and J is TRBJ1-1, with D tentatively TRBD1 (6 bases). Trimming shortened V by 1 base and J by 6 bases, and 18 bases separated the two germline ends. Looked up from germline, CDR1 is SEHNR and CDR2 is FQNEAQ (reference sequence). There are 16 residues in the CDR3.

The chain has TRBV6-5 and TRBJ2-5; 8 bases are shared with TRBD2. The J call may be incorrect, as the DNA end agrees better with TRBJ2-1. The germline gives CDR1 MNHEY, CDR2 SVGAGI. The CDR3 is 15 residues long. The CDR3 sequence: CASSRGAGVGNEQFF. The CDR3, as DNA: TGTGCCAGCAGTCGAGGAGCGGGAGTGGGTAATGAGCAGTTCTTC.

This clonotype was seen a few times. The chain employs TRBV19 and TRBJ2-7, with D unclear. V gave up 3 bases and J gave up 3 bases, with 6 bases separating them. The length of the CDR3 is 12 residues. The germline V gene has CDR1 LNHDA and CDR2 SQIVND (reference sequence). The CDR3 spells CASSMDGYEQYF. CDR3 DNA: TGTGCCAGTAGTATGGACGGCTACGAGCAGTACTTC.

This clonotype was found a few times. This chain connects TRBV12-3 or TRBV12-4 to TRBJ1-4; the D is unclear. The CDR3 has 13 amino acids. The ends were cut back, 6 bases at V and 10 bases at J, with 15 bases in the middle. The CDR3: CASSPGLGGKLFF. The CDR3 DNA reads as TGTGCCAGCAGCCCGGGATTGGGTGGAAAACTGTTTTTT.

V usage is TRBV6-1 and J usage is TRBJ1-2; TRBD1 agrees at 7 bases. CDR3 size: 15 residues. Germline values: CDR1 MNHNS, CDR2 SASEGT. V trimming: 5 bases; J trimming: 7 bases; junction bases outside the gene matches: 13. CDR3 loop: CASSYSPTGLSGYTF. DNA for the CDR3: TGTGCCAGCAGTTACTCTCCGACAGGGTTAAGTGGCTACACCTTC.

In its sample, this clonotype was seen a few times. The chain couples TRBV2 to TRBJ1-5; 12 nucleotides align to TRBD1. The CDR3 spans 14 residues. With V trimmed by 7 bases and J by 9 bases, 7 bases remained unmatched. Per the germline V gene, CDR1 is SNHLY and CDR2 is FYNNEI. The CDR3, as DNA: TGTGCCAGCACCATAGGGACAGGGGGCATGCCCCAGCATTTT. Translated: CASTIGTGGMPQHF.

The chain is built from TRBV7-2 and TRBJ2-3, with 11 bases identical to TRBD1. J gave up 6 bases and V 7 bases, and 6 bases lay outside the gene matches. The CDR3 extends over 14 amino acids. Germline V gene data show CDR1 as SGHTA and CDR2 as FQGNSA. This CDR3 reads CASTSGTGGDTQYF. CDR3 DNA: TGTGCCAGCACCTCGGGGACAGGGGGTGATACGCAGTATTTT.

The gene calls are TRBV11-2 and TRBJ2-7; D remains ambiguous. The V gene's germline CDR1 is SGHAT and CDR2 FQNNGV. V lost 1 base and J lost 3, with 16 bases in between. The CDR3 contains 16 residues. CDR3 residues: CASSLVTRPILYEQYF. CDR3 in DNA: TGTGCCAGCAGCTTAGTGACCAGACCTATACTCTACGAGCAGTACTTC.

Comments on this clonotype: A much larger clone differs from this one at a single base, so this may be a read error. The chain carries TRBV10-3 and TRBJ2-7; 8 bases match TRBD1. The germline gives CDR1 ENHRY, CDR2 SYGVKD. This CDR3 has 17 amino acids. The CDR3 sequence is CASSDIGAGTGEYEQYF. DNA for the CDR3: TGTGCCAGCAGTGATATAGGGGCGGGGACAGGAGAGTACGAGCAGTACTTC.

The chain links TRBV7-3 to TRBJ2-1, with a tentative D call TRBD2 (5 bases). V lost 5 bases and J 12 bases, leaving 11 bases between the germline ends. CDR3 length: 11 residues. Germline lookup yields CDR1 SGHTA and CDR2 FQGTGA. CDR3 bases: TGTGCCAGCAGCCCCGGACTTTTGCAGTTCTTC. This gives the protein CASSPGLLQFF.

Of note for this clonotype: An end of the junction does not agree with germline; a read error may underlie this. The rearrangement links TRBV4-3 to TRBJ1-2, with 8 positions matching TRBD1. CDR1 and CDR2 (germline): LGHNA, YSLEER. The CDR3 totals 15 residues. The CDR3 loop is CASSQDSGTGHGYAF. The CDR3 DNA follows: TGCGCCAGCAGCCAAGATTCCGGGACAGGCCATGGCTACGCCTTC.